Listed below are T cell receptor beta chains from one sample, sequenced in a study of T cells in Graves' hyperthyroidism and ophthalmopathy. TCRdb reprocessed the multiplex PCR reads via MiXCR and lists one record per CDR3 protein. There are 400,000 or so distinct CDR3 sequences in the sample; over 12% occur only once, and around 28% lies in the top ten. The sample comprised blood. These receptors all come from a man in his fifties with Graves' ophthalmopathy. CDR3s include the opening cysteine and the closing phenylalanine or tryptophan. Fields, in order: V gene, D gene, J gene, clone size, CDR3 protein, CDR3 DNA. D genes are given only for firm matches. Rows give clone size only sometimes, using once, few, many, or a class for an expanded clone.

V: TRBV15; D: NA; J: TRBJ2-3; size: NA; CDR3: CATSRDSGTSTDTQYF; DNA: TGTGCCACCAGCAGAGATAGTGGGACTAGCACAGATACGCAGTATTTT
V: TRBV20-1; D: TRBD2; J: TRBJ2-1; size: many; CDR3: CSATRGSTSYNEQFF; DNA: TGCAGTGCTACACGCGGGAGCACCTCCTACAATGAGCAGTTCTTC
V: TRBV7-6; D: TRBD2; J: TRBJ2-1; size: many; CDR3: CASSSTSGDGNEQFF; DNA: TGTGCCAGCAGCTCAACTAGCGGAGATGGCAATGAGCAGTTCTTC
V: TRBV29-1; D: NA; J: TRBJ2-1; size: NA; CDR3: CSTRVGEQFF; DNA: TGCAGCACCCGTGTGGGTGAGCAGTTCTTC
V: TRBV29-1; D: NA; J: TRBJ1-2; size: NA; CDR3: CSVDGFTYYGYTF; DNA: TGCAGCGTAGACGGATTTACCTACTATGGCTACACCTTC
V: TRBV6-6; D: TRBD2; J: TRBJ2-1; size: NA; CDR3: CASSYAVAGVNEQFF; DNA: TGTGCCAGCAGTTACGCGGTAGCGGGAGTAAATGAGCAGTTCTTC
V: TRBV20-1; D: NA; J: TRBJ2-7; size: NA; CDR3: CSASVGDEQYF; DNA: TGCAGTGCTAGTGTGGGCGACGAGCAGTACTTC
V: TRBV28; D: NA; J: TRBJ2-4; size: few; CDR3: CASSLLSLAKNIQYF; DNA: TGTGCCAGCAGTTTATTGTCCCTAGCCAAAAACATTCAGTACTTC
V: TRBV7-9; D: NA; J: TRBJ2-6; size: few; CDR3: CASSLAGRDAGANVLTF; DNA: TGTGCCAGCAGCTTAGCGGGCCGAGATGCTGGGGCCAACGTCCTGACTTTC
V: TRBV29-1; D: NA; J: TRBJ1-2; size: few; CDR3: CSVSVNYGYTF; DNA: TGCAGCGTTTCCGTGAACTATGGCTACACCTTC
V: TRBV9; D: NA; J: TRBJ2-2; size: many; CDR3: CASSVAKGNTGELFF; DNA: TGTGCCAGCAGCGTAGCTAAAGGGAACACCGGGGAGCTGTTTTTT
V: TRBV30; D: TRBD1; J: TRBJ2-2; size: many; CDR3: CAWSRQGAQGGELFF; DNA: TGTGCCTGGAGTAGGCAGGGGGCGCAGGGCGGGGAGCTGTTTTTT
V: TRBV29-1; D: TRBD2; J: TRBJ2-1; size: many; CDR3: CSVAEVAGVSYNEQFF; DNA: TGCAGCGTTGCGGAAGTCGCGGGAGTAAGTTACAATGAGCAGTTCTTC
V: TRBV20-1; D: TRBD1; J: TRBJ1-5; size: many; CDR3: CSARAGQGYQPQHF; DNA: TGCAGTGCTAGAGCCGGACAGGGATATCAGCCCCAGCATTTT
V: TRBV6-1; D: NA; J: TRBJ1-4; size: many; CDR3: CASSGFKGPNEKLFF; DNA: TGTGCCAGCAGTGGGTTCAAAGGTCCCAATGAAAAACTGTTTTTT
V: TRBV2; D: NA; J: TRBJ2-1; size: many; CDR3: CASSDIADNEQFF; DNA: TGTGCCAGCAGTGATATAGCGGACAATGAGCAGTTCTTC
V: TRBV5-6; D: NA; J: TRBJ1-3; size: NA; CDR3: CASSLFRYLLEGNTIYF; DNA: TGTGCCAGCAGCTTGTTTCGGTATCTTCTAGAGGGAAACACCATATATTTT
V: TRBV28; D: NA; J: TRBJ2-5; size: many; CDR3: CASRDGSEETQYF; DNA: TGTGCCAGCAGAGACGGGTCAGAAGAGACCCAGTACTTC
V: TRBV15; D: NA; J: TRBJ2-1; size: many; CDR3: CATSREYDGYHHNEQFF; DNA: TGTGCCACCAGCAGAGAGTACGATGGTTATCACCACAATGAGCAGTTCTTC
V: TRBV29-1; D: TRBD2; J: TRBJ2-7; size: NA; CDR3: CSVTRLAENYEQYF; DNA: TGCAGCGTTACTAGACTAGCGGAAAACTACGAGCAGTACTTC
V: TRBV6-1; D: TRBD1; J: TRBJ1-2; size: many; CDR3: CASSSGQGLGGYTF; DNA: TGTGCCAGCAGTAGCGGACAGGGTTTGGGAGGCTACACCTTC
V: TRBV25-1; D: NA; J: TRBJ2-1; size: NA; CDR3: CASSEAVYNEQFF; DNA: TGTGCCAGCAGTGAAGCGGTTTACAATGAGCAGTTCTTC
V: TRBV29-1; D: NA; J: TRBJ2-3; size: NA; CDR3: CSVELDTQYF; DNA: TGCAGCGTTGAGCTAGATACGCAGTATTTT
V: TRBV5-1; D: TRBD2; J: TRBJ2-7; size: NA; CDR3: CASSRDGTSGSSHEQYF; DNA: TGCGCCAGCAGCCGAGATGGAACTAGCGGGAGTTCCCACGAGCAGTACTTC
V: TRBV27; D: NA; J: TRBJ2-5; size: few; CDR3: CASKSEGPYETQYF; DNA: TGTGCCAGCAAGTCGGAGGGCCCTTACGAGACCCAGTACTTC
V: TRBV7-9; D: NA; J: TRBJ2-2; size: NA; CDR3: CASSLASGFTGELFF; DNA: TGTGCCAGCAGCTTAGCCAGCGGGTTCACCGGGGAGCTGTTTTTT
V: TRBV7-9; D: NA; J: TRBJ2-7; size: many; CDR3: CASGAAARGEQYF; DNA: TGTGCCAGCGGGGCGGCAGCCCGAGGTGAGCAGTACTTC
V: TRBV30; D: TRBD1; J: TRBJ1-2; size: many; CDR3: CAIGPRDRGPYGYTF; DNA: TGTGCAATCGGTCCCCGGGACAGGGGGCCTTATGGCTACACCTTC
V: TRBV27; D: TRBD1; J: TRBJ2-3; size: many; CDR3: CASKGGQGFTDTQYF; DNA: TGTGCCAGCAAAGGGGGACAGGGGTTCACAGATACGCAGTATTTT
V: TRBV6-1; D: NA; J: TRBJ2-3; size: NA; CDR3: CASREGAADTQYF; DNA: TGTGCCAGCAGGGAGGGGGCGGCAGATACGCAGTATTTT
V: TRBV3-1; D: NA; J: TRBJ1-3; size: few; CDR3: CASSSGRSSANTIYF; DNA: TGTGCCAGCAGCTCGGGACGGTCCTCGGCAAACACCATATATTTT
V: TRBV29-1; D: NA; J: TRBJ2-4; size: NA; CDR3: CSVEDKNIQYF; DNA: TGCAGCGTTGAAGACAAAAACATTCAGTACTTC
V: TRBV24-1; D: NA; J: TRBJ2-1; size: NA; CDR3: CATSLGGLREQFF; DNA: TGTGCCACCAGTCTAGGGGGACTTCGGGAGCAGTTCTTC
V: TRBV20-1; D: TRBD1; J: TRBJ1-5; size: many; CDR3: CSASDDRGGQPQHF; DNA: TGCAGTGCTAGCGATGACAGGGGAGGGCAGCCCCAGCATTTT
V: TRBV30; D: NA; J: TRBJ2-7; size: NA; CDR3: CARSVTGQFEQYF; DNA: TGTGCCCGGAGTGTTACCGGGCAGTTCGAGCAGTACTTC
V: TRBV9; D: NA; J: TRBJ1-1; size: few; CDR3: CASAYRISSSEAFF; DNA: TGTGCCAGCGCATACCGAATCAGTAGCTCTGAAGCTTTCTTT
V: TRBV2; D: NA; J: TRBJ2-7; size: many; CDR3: CASEGSKRNEQYF; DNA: TGTGCCAGCGAAGGGAGTAAAAGGAACGAGCAGTACTTC
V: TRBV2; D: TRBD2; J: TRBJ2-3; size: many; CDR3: CASSPSGYTDTQYF; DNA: TGTGCCAGCAGCCCTAGCGGATACACAGATACGCAGTATTTT
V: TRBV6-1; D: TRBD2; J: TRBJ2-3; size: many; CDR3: CASSPWGGSLGTQYF; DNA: TGTGCCAGCAGTCCTTGGGGGGGGAGTCTGGGTACGCAGTATTTT
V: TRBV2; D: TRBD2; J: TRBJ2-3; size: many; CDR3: CASRRGLAGVRGTDTQYF; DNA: TGTGCCAGCAGGAGGGGGCTAGCGGGAGTTCGGGGCACAGATACGCAGTATTTT
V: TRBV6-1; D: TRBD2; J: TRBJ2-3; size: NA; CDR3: CASRNSGSPTDTQYF; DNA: TGTGCCAGCAGAAATAGCGGGAGCCCCACAGATACGCAGTATTTT
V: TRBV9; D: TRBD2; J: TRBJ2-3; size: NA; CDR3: CASSAVAGRTDTQYF; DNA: TGTGCCAGCAGCGCCGTAGCGGGACGCACAGATACGCAGTATTTT
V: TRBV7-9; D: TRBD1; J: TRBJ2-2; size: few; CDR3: CASQPGQALTSTGELFF; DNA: TGTGCCAGCCAGCCGGGACAGGCCCTGACGAGCACCGGGGAGCTGTTTTTT
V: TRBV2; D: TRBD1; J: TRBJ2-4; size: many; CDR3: CASSEDSGQGNIQYF; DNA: TGTGCCAGCAGTGAAGATTCGGGACAGGGAAACATTCAGTACTTC
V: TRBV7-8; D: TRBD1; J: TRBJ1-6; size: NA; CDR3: CVPGQGNSPLHF; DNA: TGTGTCCCAGGACAGGGTAATTCACCCCTCCACTTT
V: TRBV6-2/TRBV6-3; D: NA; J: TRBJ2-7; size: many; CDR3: CASVDSGTDYEQYF; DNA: TGTGCCAGCGTAGACTCCGGGACGGACTACGAGCAGTACTTC
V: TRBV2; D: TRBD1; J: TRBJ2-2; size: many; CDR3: CASRVRGSANTGELFF; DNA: TGTGCCAGCAGGGTCAGGGGGTCTGCGAACACCGGGGAGCTGTTTTTT
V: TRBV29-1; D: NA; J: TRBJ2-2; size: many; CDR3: CSVEQGKGGELFF; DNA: TGCAGCGTTGAGCAGGGGAAGGGCGGGGAGCTGTTTTTT
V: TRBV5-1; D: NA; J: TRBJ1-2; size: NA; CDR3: CASSSTAQRRGYTF; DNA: TGCGCCAGCAGCTCGACGGCCCAGCGGCGGGGCTACACCTTC